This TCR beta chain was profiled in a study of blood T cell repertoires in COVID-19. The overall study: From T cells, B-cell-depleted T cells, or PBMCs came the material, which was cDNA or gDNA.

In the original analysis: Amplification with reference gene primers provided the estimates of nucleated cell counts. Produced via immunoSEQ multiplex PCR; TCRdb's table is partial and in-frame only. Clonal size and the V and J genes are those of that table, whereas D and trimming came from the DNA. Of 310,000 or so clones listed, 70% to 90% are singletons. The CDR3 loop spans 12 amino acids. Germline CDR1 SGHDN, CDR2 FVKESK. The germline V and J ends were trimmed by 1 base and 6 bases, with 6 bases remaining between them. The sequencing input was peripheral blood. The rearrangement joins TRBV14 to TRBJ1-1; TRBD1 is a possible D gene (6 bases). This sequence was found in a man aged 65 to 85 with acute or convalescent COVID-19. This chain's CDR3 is CASSQAGAEAFF. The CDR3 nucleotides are TGTGCCAGCAGCCAAGCAGGGGCTGAAGCTTTCTTT. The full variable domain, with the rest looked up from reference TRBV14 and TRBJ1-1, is EAGVTQFPSHSVIEKGQTVTLRCDPISGHDNLYWYRRVMGKEIKFLLHFVKESKQDESGMPNNRFLAERTGGTYSTLKVQPAELEDSGVYFCASSQAGAEAFFGQGTRLTVV.